This T cell receptor beta chain was sequenced during a study of blood T cell repertoires in COVID-19 (TCRdb year 2020). Broadly, across the study: Samples from collaborators originated in the United States, Italy and Spain and spanned both the acute and convalescent phases of COVID-19. The prospective study material was composed of cDNA or gDNA derived from T cells, B-cell-depleted T cells, or PBMCs. Sample metadata almost always included a de-identified subject ID, COVID-19 status, age in years and sex. The repertoires were made available in a free public database intended to serve as a resource for research on the immune response to SARS-CoV-2. Samples were obtained from the ongoing ImmuneRACE study (first 160 participants) and from roughly 1,300 subjects provided by 6 global collaborators. HLA class I and class II types, where available, came from metadata supplied by the sample provider rather than from assay-based typing. Subjects who had been exposed to COVID-19, were actively infected with it, or had recovered from it provided the deeply sampled blood TCRbeta repertoires that made up the dataset.

Each collaborating institution followed its own protocols to collect whole blood in K2EDTA tubes. For TCRbeta analysis, collaborators shipped samples in one of three forms: frozen whole blood, isolated PBMCs, or DNA extracted from either of those sample types. Cut back by 3 bases and 1 base, the V and J ends lie 15 bases apart. The CDR3 covers 16 residues, taking in both the cysteine and the phenylalanine. The only DNA kept is the CDR3, 48 bases in frame from the first base. The germline V gene gives CDR1 as MDHEN and CDR2 as SYDVKM. TCRbeta CDR3 regions were amplified from genomic DNA by means of the immunoSEQ Assay, a bias-controlled multiplex PCR. The original pipeline was this. Nucleated cell counts per sample were estimated from amplification of reference gene primers within the assay. Sequence reads were collapsed and filtered to measure the absolute abundance of every unique TCRbeta CDR3 rearrangement. For each sample, productive Simpson clonality was calculated by taking the square root of Simpson's diversity index across productive rearrangements. Drawn from immuneACCESS, this table holds only the in-frame rearrangements with V and J called that TCRdb kept. Clones are partly lost; checked studies trace under half to an unresolved V gene and leave the rest unexplained. V and J calls plus clone size are reproduced from that table; the DNA served to infer D and trimming. This sample lists 35,000 to 55,000 clones; about nine tenths were detected once. The biggest ten clones account for 3% to 4% of the sample.

With regard to this clone: Its antigen is unknown. No qualities accompany the bases; no much larger clone lies one base away.

General findings and caveats noted by the study authors: The amount of clinical and demographic metadata varied by source and participant and was provided uncurated.

Specimen: peripheral blood. This TCR derives from a human donor in a cohort sampled during active COVID-19. The chain is assembled from TRBV28 and TRBJ1-2; possibly the D gene is TRBD1, per 5 matching bases. DNA sequence: TGTGCCAGCAGTTTGGGGCCGTTGGCGTTTAACTATGGCTACACCTTC. Its translation reads: CASSLGPLAFNYGYTF.